This T cell receptor beta chain was sequenced for a study of T-cell memory formation after mild COVID-19. Study-level points and caveats: CM and EM subsets held most contracting CD4+ clones; EMRA held CD8+ ones. Clones shrinking between day 15 and 85 showed a balanced CD4/CD8 split, and those that grew later tilted toward CD4+.

MiXCR was run by TCRdb on the 5' RACE reads, yielding one entry per CDR3 protein. The repertoire consists of roughly 170,000 distinct CDR3 sequences, with approximately 18% occurring once and the leading ten covering roughly 3.9%. As for this clonotype: The antigen remains undetermined.

The CDR3 runs to 13 residues. The V end was cut by 5 bases, the J end by 9 bases, with 17 bases between. Sequenced sample: PBMCs or a T cell subset sorted from them (not recorded which). The genes are TRBV12-3 or TRBV12-4 and TRBJ2-7; D gene ambiguous. This clonotype originated in a man between 18 and 29 years old who had mild COVID-19 (a few samples of this study predate the infection). Cell type and time point are not known. The CDR3 loop reads CASSLTSNPGQYF. The CDR3 DNA reads as TGTGCCAGCAGTCTCACCTCGAATCCTGGGCAGTACTTC.